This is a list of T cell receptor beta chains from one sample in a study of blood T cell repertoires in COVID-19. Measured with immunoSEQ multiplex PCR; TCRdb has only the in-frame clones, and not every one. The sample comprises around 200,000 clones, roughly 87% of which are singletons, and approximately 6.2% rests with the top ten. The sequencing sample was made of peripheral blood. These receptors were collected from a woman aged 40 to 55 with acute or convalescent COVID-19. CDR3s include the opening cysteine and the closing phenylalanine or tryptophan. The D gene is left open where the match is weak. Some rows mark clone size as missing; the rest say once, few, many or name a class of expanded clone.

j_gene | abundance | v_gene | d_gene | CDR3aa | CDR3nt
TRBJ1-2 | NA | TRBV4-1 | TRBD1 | CARRRPGQLDRDYGYTF | TGCGCCCGCCGCCGACCGGGACAGTTAGATAGGGACTATGGCTACACCTTC
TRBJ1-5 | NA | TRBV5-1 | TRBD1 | CASSPGTGFAPGPQHF | TGCGCCAGCAGCCCGGGGACAGGGTTCGCCCCCGGGCCCCAGCATTTT
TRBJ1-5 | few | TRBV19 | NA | CASSRPEWGGDGNQPQHF | TGTGCCAGTAGTAGGCCCGAATGGGGGGGCGATGGCAATCAGCCCCAGCATTTT
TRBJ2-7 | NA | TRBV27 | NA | CASSQFFGTINEQYF | TGTGCCAGCAGCCAATTCTTTGGTACAATCAACGAGCAGTACTTC
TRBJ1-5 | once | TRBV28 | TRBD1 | CASSPSGGSNQPQHF | TGTGCCAGCAGTCCCTCAGGGGGTAGCAATCAGCCCCAGCATTTT
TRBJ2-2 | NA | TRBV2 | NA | CASSDRGRELFF | TGTGCCAGCAGTGACAGGGGCCGGGAGCTGTTTTTT
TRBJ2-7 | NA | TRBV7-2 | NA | CASSLRASRESEQYF | TGTGCCAGCAGCTTACGTGCTTCTAGGGAGTCCGAGCAGTACTTC
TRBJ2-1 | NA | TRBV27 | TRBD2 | CASSFGLAGVGSYNEQFF | TGTGCCAGCAGTTTTGGGCTAGCGGGAGTTGGGTCCTACAATGAGCAGTTCTTC
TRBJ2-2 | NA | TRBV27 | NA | CASSFRGGGLNTGELFF | TGTGCCAGCAGTTTCCGGGGTGGGGGGTTGAACACCGGGGAGCTGTTTTTT
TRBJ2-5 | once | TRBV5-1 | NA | CASSFASIQETQYF | TGCGCCAGCAGCTTCGCCTCTATCCAAGAGACCCAGTACTTC
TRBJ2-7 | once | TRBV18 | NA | CASSPRDNYEQYF | TGTGCCAGCTCACCCCGGGACAACTACGAGCAGTACTTC
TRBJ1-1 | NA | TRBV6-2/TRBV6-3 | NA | CASSYPPSTMNTEAFF | TGTGCCAGCAGTTACCCCCCGAGCACCATGAACACTGAAGCTTTCTTT
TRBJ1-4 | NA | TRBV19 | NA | CASRDWAGEHEKLFF | TGTGCCAGTAGGGATTGGGCAGGGGAGCATGAAAAACTGTTTTTT
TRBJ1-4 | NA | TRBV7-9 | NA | CASSFSGGGDEKLFF | TGTGCCAGCAGCTTCAGCGGGGGTGGCGACGAAAAACTGTTTTTT
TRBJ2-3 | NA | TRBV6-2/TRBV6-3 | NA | CASSGGGTTDTQYF | TGTGCCAGCAGCGGAGGCGGAACCACAGATACGCAGTATTTT
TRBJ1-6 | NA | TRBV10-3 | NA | CATQMAVRNSPLHF | TGTGCCACTCAGATGGCCGTACGCAATTCACCCCTCCACTTT
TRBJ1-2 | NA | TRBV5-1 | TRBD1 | CASSKPGQGIYGYTF | TGCGCCAGCAGCAAGCCGGGACAGGGAATCTATGGCTACACCTTC
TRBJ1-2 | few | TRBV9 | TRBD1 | CASSVEEGAHGYTF | TGTGCCAGCAGCGTAGAGGAGGGGGCCCATGGCTACACCTTC
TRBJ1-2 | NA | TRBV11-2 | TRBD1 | CASAGDRGKYMGWYTF | TGTGCCAGCGCTGGGGACAGGGGAAAATATATGGGATGGTACACCTTC
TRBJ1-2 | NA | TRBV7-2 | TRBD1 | CASSSRTGPHGYTF | TGTGCCAGCAGCTCCCGGACAGGTCCTCATGGCTACACCTTC
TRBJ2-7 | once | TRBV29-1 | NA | CSANRDSYEQYF | TGCAGCGCGAACAGGGATTCCTACGAGCAGTACTTC
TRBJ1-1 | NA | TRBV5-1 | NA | CASSLERGDTEAFF | TGCGCCAGCAGCCTTGAGCGCGGTGACACTGAAGCTTTCTTT
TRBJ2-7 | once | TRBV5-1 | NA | CASSLEAGPFYEQYF | TGCGCCAGCAGCTTGGAGGCAGGCCCCTTCTACGAGCAGTACTTC
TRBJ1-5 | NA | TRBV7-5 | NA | CDSPGDTFDQPQHF | TGTGACTCCCCTGGGGACACTTTTGATCAGCCCCAGCATTTT
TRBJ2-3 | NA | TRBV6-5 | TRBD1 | CASWTGDSTDTQYF | TGTGCCAGCTGGACAGGGGACAGCACAGATACGCAGTATTTT
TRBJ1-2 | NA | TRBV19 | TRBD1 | CASSLGTGYGYTF | TGTGCCAGTAGTCTAGGGACAGGGTATGGCTACACCTTC
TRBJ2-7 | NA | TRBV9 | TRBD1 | CASSGHRGRLDEQYF | TGTGCCAGCAGCGGACACAGGGGGAGGCTAGACGAGCAGTACTTC
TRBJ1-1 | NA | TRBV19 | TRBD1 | CASSLRTGDIAEAFF | TGTGCCAGTAGTTTAAGGACAGGGGATATTGCTGAAGCTTTCTTT
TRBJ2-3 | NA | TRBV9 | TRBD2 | CASSPGLAGGSFADTQYF | TGTGCCAGCAGCCCCGGACTAGCGGGGGGGAGTTTTGCAGATACGCAGTATTTT
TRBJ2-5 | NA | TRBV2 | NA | CASSESVETQYF | TGTGCCAGCAGTGAGTCGGTAGAGACCCAGTACTTC
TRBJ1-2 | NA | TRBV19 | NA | CASTNLGVRRNGYTF | TGTGCCAGTACGAACTTAGGGGTGCGTCGGAATGGCTACACCTTC
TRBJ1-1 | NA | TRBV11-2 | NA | CASSLVFDTEAFF | TGTGCCAGCAGCTTAGTGTTCGACACTGAAGCTTTCTTT
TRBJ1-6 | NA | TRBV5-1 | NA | CASSLRQMRDSPLHF | TGCGCCAGCAGCTTAAGACAGATGAGAGATTCACCCCTCCACTTT
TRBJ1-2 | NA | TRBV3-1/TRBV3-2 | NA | CASSQRYYGYTF | TGTGCCAGCAGCCAACGGTACTATGGCTACACCTTC
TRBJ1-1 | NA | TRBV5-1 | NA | CASSLGRENTEAFF | TGCGCCAGCAGCTTGGGCAGGGAGAACACTGAAGCTTTCTTT
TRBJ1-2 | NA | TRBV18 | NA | CASSHREANYGYTF | TGTGCCAGCTCACACAGGGAAGCTAACTATGGCTACACCTTC
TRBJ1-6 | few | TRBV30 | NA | CAWTPGGDSPLHF | TGTGCCTGGACCCCGGGGGGAGATTCACCCCTCCACTTT
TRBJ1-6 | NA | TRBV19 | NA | CASRGTVQGIGSPLHF | TGTGCCAGTAGAGGAACGGTACAGGGTATCGGTTCACCCCTCCACTTT
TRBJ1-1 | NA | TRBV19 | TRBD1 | CASTIQGANTEAFF | TGTGCCAGTACAATACAGGGGGCGAACACTGAAGCTTTCTTT
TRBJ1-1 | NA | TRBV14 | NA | CASSHFGGGNTEAFF | TGTGCCAGCAGCCATTTCGGAGGAGGGAACACTGAAGCTTTCTTT
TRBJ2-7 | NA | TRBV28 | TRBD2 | CASDSSGGSNEQYF | TGTGCCAGCGATAGTAGCGGGGGAAGCAACGAGCAGTACTTC
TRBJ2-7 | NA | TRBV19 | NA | CASRRGVGSDYEQYF | TGTGCCAGTAGAAGGGGTGTGGGAAGCGACTACGAGCAGTACTTC
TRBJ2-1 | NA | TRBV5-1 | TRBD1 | CASSTGQGSYNEQFF | TGCGCCAGCAGCACCGGACAGGGATCCTACAATGAGCAGTTCTTC
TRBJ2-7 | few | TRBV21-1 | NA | CASSKAGQRLYEQYF | TGTGCCAGCAGCAAAGCGGGACAGAGATTATACGAGCAGTACTTC
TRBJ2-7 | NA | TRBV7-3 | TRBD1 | CASSPGTGGRYEQYF | TGTGCCAGCAGCCCAGGGACAGGGGGTCGGTACGAGCAGTACTTC
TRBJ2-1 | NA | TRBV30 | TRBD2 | CARKLAGGVDEQFF | TGTGCCCGGAAACTAGCGGGAGGTGTAGATGAGCAGTTCTTC
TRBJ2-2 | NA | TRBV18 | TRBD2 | CASSPPIGRAGGELFF | TGTGCCAGCTCACCACCGATCGGGAGGGCCGGCGGGGAGCTGTTTTTT
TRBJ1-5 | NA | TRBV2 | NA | CASSPDGGNQPQHF | TGTGCCAGCAGTCCAGATGGGGGGAATCAGCCCCAGCATTTT
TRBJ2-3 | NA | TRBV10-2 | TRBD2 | CASTGLAGADTQYF | TGCGCCAGCACCGGACTAGCGGGAGCAGATACGCAGTATTTT
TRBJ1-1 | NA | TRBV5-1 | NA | CASSLDWGSGRTEAFF | TGCGCCAGCAGCTTGGACTGGGGTTCGGGGAGAACTGAAGCTTTCTTT
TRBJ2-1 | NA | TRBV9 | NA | CASSVGEQTYNEQFF | TGTGCCAGCAGCGTAGGTGAACAGACCTACAATGAGCAGTTCTTC
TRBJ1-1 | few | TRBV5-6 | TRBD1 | CASSSIQTLSGGWDTEAFF | TGTGCCAGCAGCTCAATCCAAACCTTGTCAGGGGGCTGGGACACTGAAGCTTTCTTT
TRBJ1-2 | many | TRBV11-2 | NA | CASSSWGGGEQVYGYTF | TGTGCCAGCAGCTCCTGGGGAGGAGGGGAACAAGTTTATGGCTACACCTTC
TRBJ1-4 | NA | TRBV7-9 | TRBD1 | CASSDTGTGGEKLFF | TGTGCCAGCAGCGACACCGGGACAGGAGGTGAAAAACTGTTTTTT
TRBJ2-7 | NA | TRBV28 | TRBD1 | CASSLAGTGSYEQYF | TGTGCCAGCAGTTTGGCCGGGACAGGGTCCTACGAGCAGTACTTC
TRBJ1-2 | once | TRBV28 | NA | CAARGSGYTF | TGTGCCGCCCGGGGGAGCGGCTACACCTTC
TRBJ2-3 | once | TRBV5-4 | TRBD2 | CASSSGRGGPDTQYF | TGTGCCAGCAGCTCGGGGCGGGGGGGACCAGATACGCAGTATTTT
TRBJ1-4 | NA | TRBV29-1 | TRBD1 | CSVGQGDPGEKLFF | TGCAGCGTTGGACAGGGGGACCCTGGAGAAAAACTGTTTTTT